A selection of T cell receptor beta chains follows, all from one sample in a study of cytomegalovirus exposure and HLA in healthy donors. Data came from immunoSEQ multiplex PCR; TCRdb stores just in-frame clones and leaves some out. Seen here are some 180,000 clones, roughly 74% observed once, and the top ten hold about 3%. Sequencing input: PBMCs. All receptors come from a female donor in good health and CMV-seronegative. Each CDR3 is given with its conserved first and last residue. The order of the fields is J gene, V gene, clone size, D gene, CDR3 DNA, CDR3 protein. The D gene is left open where the match is weak. Size tells how often a clone was seen (once, few, many) or the class of an expanded clone, and some rows leave it out.

>TRBJ2-1|TRBV18|.|TRBD2
TGTGCCAGCTCACTCAACGCGGCTAGCGGGGGGACGGACAATGAGCAGTTCTTC
CASSLNAASGGTDNEQFF
>TRBJ1-1|TRBV11-2|.|.
TGTGCCAGCAGCTTCGGGAAACAGGGGAACACTGAAGCTTTCTTT
CASSFGKQGNTEAFF
>TRBJ2-3|TRBV7-6|.|.
TGTGCCAGCAGCACTATTAACAGGGATCGAACAGATACGCAGTATTTT
CASSTINRDRTDTQYF
>TRBJ2-5|TRBV7-2|.|TRBD2
TGTGCCAGCAGCTTAGGGGATGTCGTAGCGGGAGGCCAAGAGACCCAGTACTTC
CASSLGDVVAGGQETQYF
>TRBJ2-1|TRBV6-1|.|.
TGTGCCTCCTCCCAGGACGGACAATCCTACAATGAGCAGTTCTTC
CASSQDGQSYNEQFF
>TRBJ1-3|TRBV11-2|.|.
TGTGCCAGCAGCCCGGACAGTCCTAGCTCTGGAAACACCATATATTTT
CASSPDSPSSGNTIYF
>TRBJ2-5|TRBV11-3|.|TRBD1
TGTGCCAGCAGCCCCAAGTTGACAGGGGGGGAGACCCAGTACTTC
CASSPKLTGGETQYF
>TRBJ1-1|TRBV7-9|.|.
TGTGCCAGCAGCTCCCAGGGAGGCACTGAAGCTTTCTTT
CASSSQGGTEAFF
>TRBJ1-2|TRBV29-1|.|TRBD1
TGCAGCGTCAACGAGTTGAACAGGGGCGGTGGCTACACCTTC
CSVNELNRGGGYTF
>TRBJ2-2|TRBV7-8|.|.
TGTGCCAGCAGCCGCGGGTTGGGTGGCACCGGGGAGCTGTTTTTT
CASSRGLGGTGELFF
>TRBJ2-5|TRBV7-7|.|.
TGTGCCAGCAGCTTAGGCGGGGTGAGGGAGACCCAGTACTTC
CASSLGGVRETQYF
>TRBJ1-1|TRBV7-8|once|.
TGTGCCAGCAGCCCGGGACTTACTGAAGCTTTCTTT
CASSPGLTEAFF
>TRBJ2-2|TRBV29-1|few|.
TGCAGCGTTGAGTCCGGGACAACCACCGGGGAGCTGTTTTTT
CSVESGTTTGELFF
>TRBJ2-2|TRBV7-6|once|TRBD2
TGTGCCAGCAGCCGACCCGGGGGGGGTCCCGGGGAGCTGTTTTTT
CASSRPGGGPGELFF
>TRBJ2-3|TRBV7-9|.|.
TGTGCCAGCAGCTTTGAGAGGGCCACAGATACGCAGTATTTT
CASSFERATDTQYF
>TRBJ1-2|TRBV28|.|.
TGTGCCAGCATCTTGCAGGGAGGTTATGGCTACACCTTC
CASILQGGYGYTF
>TRBJ2-3|TRBV11-2|.|TRBD2
TGTGCCAGCAGCCCTGGACTAGCGGGGGGGCGTTTGGATACGCAGTATTTT
CASSPGLAGGRLDTQYF